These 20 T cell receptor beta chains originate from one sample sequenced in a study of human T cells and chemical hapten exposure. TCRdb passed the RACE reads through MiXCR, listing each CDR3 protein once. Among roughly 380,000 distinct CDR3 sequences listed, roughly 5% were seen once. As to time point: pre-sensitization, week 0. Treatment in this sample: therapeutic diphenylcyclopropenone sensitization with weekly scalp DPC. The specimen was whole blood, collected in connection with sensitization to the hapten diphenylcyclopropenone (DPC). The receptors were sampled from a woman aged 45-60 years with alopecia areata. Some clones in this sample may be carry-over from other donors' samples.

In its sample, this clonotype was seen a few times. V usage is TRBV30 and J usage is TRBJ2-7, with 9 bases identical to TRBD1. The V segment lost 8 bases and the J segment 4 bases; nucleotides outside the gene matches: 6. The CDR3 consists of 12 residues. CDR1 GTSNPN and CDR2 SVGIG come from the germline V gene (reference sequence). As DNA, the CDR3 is TGTGCCACCGGGACAGGGAATTACGAGCAGTACTTC. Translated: CATGTGNYEQYF.

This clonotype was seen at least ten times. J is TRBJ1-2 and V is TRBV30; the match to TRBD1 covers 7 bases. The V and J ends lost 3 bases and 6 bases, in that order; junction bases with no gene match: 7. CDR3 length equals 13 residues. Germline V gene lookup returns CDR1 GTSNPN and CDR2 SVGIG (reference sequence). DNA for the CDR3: TGTGCCTGGAGGGGGAAAGGGGGCGATGGCTACACCTTC. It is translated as CAWRGKGGDGYTF. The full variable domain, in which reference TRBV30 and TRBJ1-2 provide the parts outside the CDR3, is SQTIHQWPATLVQPVGSPLSLECTVEGTSNPNLYWYRQAAGRGLQLLFYSVGIGQISSEVPQNLSASRPQDRQFILSSKKLLLSDSGFYLCAWRGKGGDGYTFGSGTRLTVV.

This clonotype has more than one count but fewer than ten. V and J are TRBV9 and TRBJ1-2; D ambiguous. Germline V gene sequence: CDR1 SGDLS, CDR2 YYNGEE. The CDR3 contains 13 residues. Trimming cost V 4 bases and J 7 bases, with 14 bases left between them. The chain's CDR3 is CASSSRERGGYTF. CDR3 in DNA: TGTGCCAGCAGCTCACGAGAACGCGGTGGCTACACCTTC.

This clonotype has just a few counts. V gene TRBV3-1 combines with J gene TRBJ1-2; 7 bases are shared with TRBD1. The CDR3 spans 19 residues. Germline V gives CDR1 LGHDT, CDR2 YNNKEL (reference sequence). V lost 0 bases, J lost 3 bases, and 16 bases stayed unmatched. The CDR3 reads CASSQDLLYRGDRDYGYTF. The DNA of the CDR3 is TGTGCCAGCAGCCAAGACCTACTATACAGGGGTGATAGGGACTATGGCTACACCTTC.

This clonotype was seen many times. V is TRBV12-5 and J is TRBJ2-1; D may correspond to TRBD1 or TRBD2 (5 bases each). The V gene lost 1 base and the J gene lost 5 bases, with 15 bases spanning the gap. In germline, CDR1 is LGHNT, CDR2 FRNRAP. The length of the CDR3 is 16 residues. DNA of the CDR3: TGTGCTAGTGGTTTGGCCGGCTCGGGACCTAACAATGAGCAGTTCTTC. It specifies CASGLAGSGPNNEQFF. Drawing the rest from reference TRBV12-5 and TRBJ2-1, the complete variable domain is DARVTQTPRHKVTEMGQEVTMRCQPILGHNTVFWYRQTMMQGLELLAYFRNRAPLDDSGMPKDRFSAEMPDATLATLKIQPSEPRDSAVYFCASGLAGSGPNNEQFFGPGTRLTVL.

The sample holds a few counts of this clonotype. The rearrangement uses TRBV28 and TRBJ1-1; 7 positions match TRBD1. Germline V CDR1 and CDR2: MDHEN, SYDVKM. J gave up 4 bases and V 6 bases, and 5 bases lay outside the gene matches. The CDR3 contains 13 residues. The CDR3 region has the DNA TGTGCCAGCAGGCCGACAGGGCGCACTGAAGCTTTCTTT. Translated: CASRPTGRTEAFF.

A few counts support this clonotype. DNA of the CDR3: TGTGCCAGCAGCCCCCTGGTAAGGTTGCTAGCGGGAGCTCCTCGCGATGAGCAGTTCTTC. Translation gives CASSPLVRLLAGAPRDEQFF. J is TRBJ2-1 and V is TRBV21-1; TRBD1, the table's D call, was not compared with the DNA. TRBV21-1 is an annotated pseudogene. The CDR3 loop spans 20 amino acids.

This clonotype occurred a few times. The CDR3 spells CTSSQVGHCNQPQHF. The CDR3 DNA sequence: TGCACCAGCAGCCAAGTAGGGCACTGCAATCAGCCCCAGCATTTT. This chain connects TRBV1 to TRBJ1-5. TRBV1 is tagged as a pseudogene. The CDR3 extends over 15 amino acids.

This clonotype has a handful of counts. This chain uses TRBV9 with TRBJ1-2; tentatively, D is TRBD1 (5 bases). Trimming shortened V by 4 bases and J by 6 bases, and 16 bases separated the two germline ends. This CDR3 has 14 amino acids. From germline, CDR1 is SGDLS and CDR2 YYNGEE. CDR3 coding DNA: TGTGCCAGCAGCAATTACGGAAAAGGGGATGGCTACACCTTC. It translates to CASSNYGKGDGYTF.

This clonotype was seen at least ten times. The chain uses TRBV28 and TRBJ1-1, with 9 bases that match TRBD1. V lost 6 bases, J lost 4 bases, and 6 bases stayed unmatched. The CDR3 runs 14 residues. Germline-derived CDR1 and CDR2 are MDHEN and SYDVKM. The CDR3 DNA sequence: TGTGCCAGCAGGCGTGACAGGGGGTTCACTGAAGCTTTCTTT. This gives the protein CASRRDRGFTEAFF.

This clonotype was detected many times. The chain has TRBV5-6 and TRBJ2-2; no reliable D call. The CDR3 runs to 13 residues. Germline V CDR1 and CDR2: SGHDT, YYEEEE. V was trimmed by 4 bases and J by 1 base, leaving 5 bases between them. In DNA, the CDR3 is TGTGCCAGCAGCGCACAGAACACCGGGGAGCTGTTTTTT. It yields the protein CASSAQNTGELFF.

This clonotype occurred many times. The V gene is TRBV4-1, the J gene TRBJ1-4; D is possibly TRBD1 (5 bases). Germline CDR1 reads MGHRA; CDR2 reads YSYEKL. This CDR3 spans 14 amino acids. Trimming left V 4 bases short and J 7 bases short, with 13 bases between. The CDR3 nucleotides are TGCGCCAGCAGCCTAGGGGCGCTTAGTGAAAAACTGTTTTTT. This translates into CASSLGALSEKLFF.

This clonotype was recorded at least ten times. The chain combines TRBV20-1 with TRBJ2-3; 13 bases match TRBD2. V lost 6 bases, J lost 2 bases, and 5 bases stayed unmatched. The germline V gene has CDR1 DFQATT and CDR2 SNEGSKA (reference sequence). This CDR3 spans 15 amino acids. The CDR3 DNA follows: TGCAGTGCCGCCGGGACTAGCGGGGACACAGATACGCAGTATTTT. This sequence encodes CSAAGTSGDTDTQYF.

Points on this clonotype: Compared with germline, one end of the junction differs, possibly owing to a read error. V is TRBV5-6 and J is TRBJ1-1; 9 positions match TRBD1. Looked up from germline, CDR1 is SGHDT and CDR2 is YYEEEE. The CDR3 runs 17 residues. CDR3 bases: TGTGCCAGCTGCTTGGACAGGGGAGGGGTTGAGAACACTGAAGCTTTCTTT. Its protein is CASCLDRGGVENTEAFF.

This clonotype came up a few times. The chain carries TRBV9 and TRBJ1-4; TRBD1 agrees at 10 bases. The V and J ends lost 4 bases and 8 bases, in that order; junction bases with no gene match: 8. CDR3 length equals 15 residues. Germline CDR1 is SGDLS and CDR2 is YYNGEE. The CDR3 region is CASSPRTGGDEKLFF. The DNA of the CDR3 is TGTGCCAGCAGCCCCCGGACAGGGGGAGACGAAAAACTGTTTTTT.

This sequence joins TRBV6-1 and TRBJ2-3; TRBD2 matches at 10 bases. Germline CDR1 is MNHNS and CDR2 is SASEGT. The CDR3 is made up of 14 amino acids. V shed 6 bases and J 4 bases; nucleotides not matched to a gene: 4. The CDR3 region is CASRQRGGSDTQYF. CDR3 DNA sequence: TGTGCCAGCAGACAGCGGGGGGGATCAGATACGCAGTATTTT.

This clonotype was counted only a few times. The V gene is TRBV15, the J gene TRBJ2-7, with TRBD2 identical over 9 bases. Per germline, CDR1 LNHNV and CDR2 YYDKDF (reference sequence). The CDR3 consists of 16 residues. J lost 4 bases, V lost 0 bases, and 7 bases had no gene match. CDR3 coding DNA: TGTGCCACCAGCAGAGATCTGGGGGCGGGAGGGTACGAGCAGTACTTC. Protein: CATSRDLGAGGYEQYF.

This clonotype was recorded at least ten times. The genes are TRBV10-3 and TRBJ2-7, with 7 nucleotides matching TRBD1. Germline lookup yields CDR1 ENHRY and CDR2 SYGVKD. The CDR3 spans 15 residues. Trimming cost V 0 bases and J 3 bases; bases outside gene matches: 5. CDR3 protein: CAISESTGARYEQYF. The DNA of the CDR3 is TGTGCCATCAGTGAGTCAACAGGGGCGCGCTACGAGCAGTACTTC.

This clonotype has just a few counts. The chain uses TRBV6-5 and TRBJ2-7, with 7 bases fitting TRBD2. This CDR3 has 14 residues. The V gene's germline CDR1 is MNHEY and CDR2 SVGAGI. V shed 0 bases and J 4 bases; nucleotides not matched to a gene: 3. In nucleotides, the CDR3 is TGTGCCAGCAGTTACTCCCCTAGCGGATACGAGCAGTACTTC. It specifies CASSYSPSGYEQYF.

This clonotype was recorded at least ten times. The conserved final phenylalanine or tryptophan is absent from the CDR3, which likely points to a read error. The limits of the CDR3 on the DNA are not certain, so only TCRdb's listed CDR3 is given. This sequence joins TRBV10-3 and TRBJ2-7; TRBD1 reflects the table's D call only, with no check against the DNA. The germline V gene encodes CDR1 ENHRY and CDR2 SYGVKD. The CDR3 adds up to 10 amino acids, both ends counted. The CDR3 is CAIKRGTGDH.